These 8 T cell receptor beta chains came from one sample sequenced in a study of blood T cell repertoires in COVID-19. The assay was immunoSEQ multiplex PCR, and TCRdb's table has in-frame clones only and misses some. The data hold approximately 40,000 clones, with about 85% observed a single time. The sequencing input was peripheral blood. The receptor source for this set is an elderly woman in a cohort sampled during active or convalescent COVID-19.

Remarks on this clone: A junction boundary mismatches the germline segment, possibly from a read error. V usage is TRBV15 and J usage is TRBJ1-4, with D perhaps TRBD1 (5 bases). Germline CDR1 LNHNV, CDR2 YYDKDF (reference sequence). This CDR3 is built from 12 residues. CDR3 sequence (DNA): TGTGCCACCAGCAGAGTTGGCAGGGAATCGATTTTT. Translating gives CATSRVGRESIF.

J is TRBJ1-2 and V is TRBV2, with D maybe TRBD1 (5 bases). The CDR3 is 14 amino acids. Germline assignment: CDR1 SNHLY and CDR2 FYNNEI. The V gene lost 0 bases and the J gene lost 3 bases, with 8 bases spanning the gap. DNA of the CDR3: TGTGCCAGCAGTGAAGCGCCGGGGGACTATGGCTACACCTTC. This gives the protein CASSEAPGDYGYTF. The full variable domain, rest sourced from reference TRBV2 and TRBJ1-2, is EPEVTQTPSHQVTQMGQEVILRCVPISNHLYFYWYRQILGQKVEFLVSFYNNEISEKSEIFDDQFSVERPDGSNFTLKIRSTKLEDSAMYFCASSEAPGDYGYTFGSGTRLTVV.

This clone was seen a single time. V gene TRBV19 combines with J gene TRBJ2-2; 9 bases line up with TRBD1. The CDR3 totals 18 residues. The J segment lost 4 bases and the V segment lost 5 bases, leaving 14 bases of the junction unmatched. Germline loops: CDR1 LNHDA, CDR2 SQIVND (reference sequence). CDR3: CASSPKYAGQGSTGELFF. The CDR3, as DNA: TGTGCCAGTAGTCCAAAATATGCCGGACAGGGGAGCACCGGGGAGCTGTTTTTT.

The chain carries TRBV11-3 and TRBJ2-1, with TRBD2 identical over 8 bases. This CDR3 contains 16 residues. The germline CDR1 and CDR2 sequences are SGHNT and YENEEA. Trimming cost V 2 bases and J 6 bases; bases outside gene matches: 9. In DNA, the CDR3 is TGTGCCAGCAGCTTAACTAGCGGAACCCCCTTCAATGAGCAGTTCTTC. It translates to CASSLTSGTPFNEQFF.

A single count supports this clone. The gene calls are TRBV5-4 and TRBJ1-4, with a weak D call TRBD1 (5 bases). This CDR3 region has 15 residues. The V gene lost 4 bases and the J gene lost 0 bases, with 10 bases spanning the gap. Germline lookup yields CDR1 SGHNT and CDR2 YYREEE (reference sequence). The CDR3 bases are TGTGCCAGCAGCGCGGGGGGTTCAACTAATGAAAAACTGTTTTTT. Translation gives CASSAGGSTNEKLFF.

The chain recombines TRBV5-4 with TRBJ2-7, with D perhaps matching TRBD2 (6 bases). Trimming stripped 2 bases from V and 4 bases from J, with 7 bases between. The V gene's germline CDR1 is SGHNT and CDR2 YYREEE (reference sequence). The CDR3 sequence is 12 residues long. The DNA for the CDR3 is TGTGCCAGCAGCTTTAGCGGTTACGAGCAGTACTTC. Amino acid sequence: CASSFSGYEQYF.

The chain uses TRBV6-5 and TRBJ1-5; 7 bases map to TRBD1. This CDR3 contains 14 residues. Trimming cost V 5 bases and J 5 bases; bases outside gene matches: 6. The germline CDR1 and CDR2 sequences are MNHEY and SVGAGI. CDR3 nucleotides: TGTGCCAGCAGTAACCGGGACAGATATCAGCCCCAGCATTTT. It translates to CASSNRDRYQPQHF.

A few counts support this clone. The V gene is TRBV7-7, the J gene TRBJ2-2, with 9 positions matching TRBD1. Trimming at V came to 5 bases and at J to 7 bases, leaving 8 bases not matched to a gene. Germline-derived CDR1 and CDR2 are SSHAT and FNYEAQ (reference sequence). CDR3 size: 15 residues. CDR3 sequence: CASSPQGQGIGELFF. In nucleotides, the CDR3 is TGTGCCAGCAGCCCCCAAGGACAGGGGATCGGGGAGCTGTTTTTT.